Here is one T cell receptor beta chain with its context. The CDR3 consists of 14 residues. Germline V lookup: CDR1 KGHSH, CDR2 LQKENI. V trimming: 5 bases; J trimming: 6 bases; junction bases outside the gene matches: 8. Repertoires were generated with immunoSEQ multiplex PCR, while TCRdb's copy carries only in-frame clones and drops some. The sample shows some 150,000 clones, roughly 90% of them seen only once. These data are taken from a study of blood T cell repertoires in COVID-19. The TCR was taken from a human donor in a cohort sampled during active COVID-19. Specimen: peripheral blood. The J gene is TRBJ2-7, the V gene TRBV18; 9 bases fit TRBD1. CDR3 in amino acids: CASSSLQGAGEQYF. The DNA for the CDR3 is TGTGCCAGCTCATCTCTACAGGGGGCGGGCGAGCAGTACTTC.